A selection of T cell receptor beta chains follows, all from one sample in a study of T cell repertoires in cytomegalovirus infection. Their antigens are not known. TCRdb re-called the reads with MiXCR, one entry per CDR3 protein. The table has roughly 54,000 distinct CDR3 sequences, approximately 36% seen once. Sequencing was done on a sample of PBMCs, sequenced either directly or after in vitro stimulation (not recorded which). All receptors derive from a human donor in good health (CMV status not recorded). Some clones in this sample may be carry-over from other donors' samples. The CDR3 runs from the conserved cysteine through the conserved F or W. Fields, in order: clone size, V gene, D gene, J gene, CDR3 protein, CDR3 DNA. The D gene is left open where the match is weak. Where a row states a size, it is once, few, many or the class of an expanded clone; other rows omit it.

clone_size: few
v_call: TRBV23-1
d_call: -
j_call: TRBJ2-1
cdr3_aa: CASSQSDEQFF
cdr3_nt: TGCGCCAGCAGTCAATCCGATGAGCAGTTCTTC

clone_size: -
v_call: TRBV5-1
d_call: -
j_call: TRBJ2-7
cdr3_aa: CASSVGGPPYEQYF
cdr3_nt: TGCGCCAGCAGCGTGGGGGGCCCCCCCTACGAGCAGTACTTC

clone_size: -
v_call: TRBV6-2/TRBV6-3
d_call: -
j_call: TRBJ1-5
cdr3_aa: CASSSVAGPSYGSNQPQHF
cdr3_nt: TGTGCCAGCAGTTCCGTAGCCGGGCCCTCGTATGGAAGCAATCAGCCCCAGCATTTT

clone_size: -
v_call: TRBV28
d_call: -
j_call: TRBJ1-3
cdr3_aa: CASSSTVTGNTIYF
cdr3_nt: TGTGCCAGCAGCTCGACAGTAACTGGAAACACCATATATTTT

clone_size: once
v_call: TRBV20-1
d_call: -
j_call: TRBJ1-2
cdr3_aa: CSARDRTAYGYTF
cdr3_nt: TGCAGTGCTAGAGATCGGACAGCCTATGGCTACACCTTC

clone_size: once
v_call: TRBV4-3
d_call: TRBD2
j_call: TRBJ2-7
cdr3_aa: CASSQSLAGGTYEQYF
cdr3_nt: TGCGCCAGCAGCCAAAGTTTGGCGGGAGGGACCTACGAGCAGTACTTC

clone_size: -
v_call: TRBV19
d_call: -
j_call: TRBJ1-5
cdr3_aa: CASSLTLNNQPQHF
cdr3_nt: TGTGCCAGTAGTCTCACACTTAACAATCAGCCCCAGCATTTT

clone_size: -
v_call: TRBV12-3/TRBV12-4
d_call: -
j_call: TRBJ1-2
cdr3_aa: CASSPDGPLGHGYTF
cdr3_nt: TGTGCCAGCAGCCCTGACGGTCCACTAGGGCACGGCTACACCTTC

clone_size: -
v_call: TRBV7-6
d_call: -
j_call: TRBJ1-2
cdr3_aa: CASSLSALEGKYGYTF
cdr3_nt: TGTGCCAGCAGCTTAAGCGCCCTGGAAGGGAAGTATGGCTACACCTTC

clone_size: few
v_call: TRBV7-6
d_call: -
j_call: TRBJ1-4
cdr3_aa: CASSLASQNEKLFF
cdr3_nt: TGTGCCAGCAGCTTAGCGAGTCAAAATGAAAAACTGTTTTTT

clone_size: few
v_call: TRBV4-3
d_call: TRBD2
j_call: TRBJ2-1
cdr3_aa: CASSQESREDEQFF
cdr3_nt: TGCGCCAGCAGCCAAGAGTCCCGGGAGGATGAGCAGTTCTTC

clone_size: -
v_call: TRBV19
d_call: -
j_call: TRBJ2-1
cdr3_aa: CASRARDEQFF
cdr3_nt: TGTGCCAGTAGGGCCCGTGATGAGCAGTTCTTC

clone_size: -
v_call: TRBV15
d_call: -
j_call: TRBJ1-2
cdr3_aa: CAFCSGLFNYGYTF
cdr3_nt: TGTGCGTTTTGTTCGGGACTCTTTAACTATGGCTACACCTTC

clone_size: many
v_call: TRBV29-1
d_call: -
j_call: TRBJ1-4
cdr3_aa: CSVEWGSNEKLFF
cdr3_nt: TGCAGCGTTGAATGGGGATCTAATGAAAAACTGTTTTTT

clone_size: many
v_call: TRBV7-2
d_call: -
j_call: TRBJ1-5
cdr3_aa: CASSLAVLSNQPQHF
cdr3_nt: TGTGCCAGCAGCTTAGCCGTTCTTAGCAATCAGCCCCAGCATTTT

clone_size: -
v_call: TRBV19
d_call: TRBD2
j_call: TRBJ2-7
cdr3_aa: CASSKPTSGSVYEQYF
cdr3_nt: TGTGCCAGTAGTAAACCAACTAGCGGGAGTGTCTACGAGCAGTACTTC

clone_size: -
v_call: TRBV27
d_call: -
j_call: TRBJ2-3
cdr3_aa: CASSFGGPTDTQYF
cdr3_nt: TGTGCCAGCAGTTTCGGGGGCCCCACAGATACGCAGTATTTT

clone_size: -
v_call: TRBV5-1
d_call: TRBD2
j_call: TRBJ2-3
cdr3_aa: CASSVTSGRTDTQYF
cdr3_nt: TGCGCCAGCAGCGTGACTAGCGGGCGCACAGATACGCAGTATTTT

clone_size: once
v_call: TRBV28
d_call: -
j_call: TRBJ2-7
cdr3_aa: CASRPNPQVRDEQYF
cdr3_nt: TGTGCCAGCAGGCCAAACCCCCAGGTTAGGGACGAGCAGTACTTT

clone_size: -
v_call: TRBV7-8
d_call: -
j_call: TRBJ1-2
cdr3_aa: CASSLATRGGYTF
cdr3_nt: TGTGCCAGCAGCTTAGCGACCCGGGGGGGCTACACCTTC

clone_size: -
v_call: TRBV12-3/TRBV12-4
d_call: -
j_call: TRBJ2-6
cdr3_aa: CASSLWGSGANVLTF
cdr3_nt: TGTGCCAGCAGTTTGTGGGGGTCTGGGGCCAACGTCCTGACTTTC

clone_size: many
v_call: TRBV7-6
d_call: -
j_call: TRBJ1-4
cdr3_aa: CASSEGRFANEKLFF
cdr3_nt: TGTGCCAGCAGCGAGGGAAGGTTCGCTAATGAAAAACTGTTTTTT

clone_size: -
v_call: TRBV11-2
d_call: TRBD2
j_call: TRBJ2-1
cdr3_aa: CASSSYVAGGSGEQFF
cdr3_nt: TGTGCCAGCAGCTCATATGTCGCGGGAGGTAGTGGTGAGCAGTTCTTC

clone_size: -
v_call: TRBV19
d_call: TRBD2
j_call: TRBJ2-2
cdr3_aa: CASTPVGAGGPGGELFF
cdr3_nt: TGTGCCAGTACCCCCGTCGGGGCGGGGGGGCCAGGCGGGGAGCTGTTTTTT

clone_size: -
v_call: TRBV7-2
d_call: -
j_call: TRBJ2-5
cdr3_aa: CASSLSGPGAIKETQYF
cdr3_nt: TGTGCCAGCAGCTTATCTGGCCCTGGGGCAATTAAAGAGACCCAGTACTTC

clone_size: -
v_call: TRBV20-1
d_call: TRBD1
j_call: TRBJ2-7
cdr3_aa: CSARAVAGQGSHEQYF
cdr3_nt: TGCAGTGCTAGAGCCGTTGCGGGACAGGGATCCCACGAGCAGTACTTC

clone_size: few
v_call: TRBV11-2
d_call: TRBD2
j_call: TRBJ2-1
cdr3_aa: CASSLWISGPYNEQFF
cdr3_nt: TGTGCCAGCAGCTTATGGATTAGCGGGCCCTACAATGAGCAGTTCTTC

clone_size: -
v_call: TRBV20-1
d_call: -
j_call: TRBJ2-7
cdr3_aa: CSVGRDDSSSYEQYF
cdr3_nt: TGCAGTGTAGGGCGGGATGACAGTTCCTCCTACGAGCAGTACTTC